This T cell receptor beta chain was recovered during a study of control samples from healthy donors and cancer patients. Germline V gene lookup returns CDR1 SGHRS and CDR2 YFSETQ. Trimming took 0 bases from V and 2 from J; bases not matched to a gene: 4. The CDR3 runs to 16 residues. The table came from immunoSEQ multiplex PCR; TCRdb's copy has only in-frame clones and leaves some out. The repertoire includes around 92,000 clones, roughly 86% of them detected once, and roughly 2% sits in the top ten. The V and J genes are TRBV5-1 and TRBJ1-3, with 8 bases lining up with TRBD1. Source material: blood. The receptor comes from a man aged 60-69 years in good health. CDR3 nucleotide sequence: TGCGCCAGCAGCTTGGCCAACAGGGGGACTGGAAACACCATATATTTT. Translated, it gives CASSLANRGTGNTIYF.